This TCR beta chain was retrieved from a study of T cell responses to AZD1222 COVID-19 vaccine. Points on this clone: Its antigen is as yet unknown.

General study points: Breadth and depth of Spike-specific TCRs rose after two AZD1222 doses. Targets within unmutated variant regions were reportedly found for nearly half of spike-specific TCRs.

The method was immunoSEQ multiplex PCR; TCRdb's version includes in-frame clones alone and lacks a portion of them. The data show approximately 120,000 clones, 87% seen once. Source: peripheral blood, taken on day 0 of AZD1222 vaccination. This TCR was sampled from an adult in good health.

The CDR3 loop is CASSSVVEQFF. As DNA, the CDR3 is TGTGCCAGCAGCTCGGTAGTCGAGCAGTTCTTC. The V call is TRBV5-6, the J call TRBJ2-1; D is ambiguous. V gave up 3 bases and J gave up 10 bases, with 8 bases separating them. CDR3 length equals 11 residues. Germline lookup yields CDR1 SGHDT and CDR2 YYEEEE.